These 24 T cell receptor beta chains originate from one sample sequenced in a study of shared clonotypes between healthy human individuals. In the naive CD8 group, cells lacked CD45RO and were positively selected for CCR7, so terminally differentiated effector memory CD45RA+ cells were left out. The method was immunoSEQ multiplex PCR; TCRdb's version includes in-frame clones alone and lacks a portion of them. The repertoire consists of some 2.1 million clones, with approximately 94% occurring once and the leading ten covering roughly 1%. Sequenced: naive CD8+ T cells sorted from blood. Receptors originate from a man aged 18 to 30 in good health.

This chain uses TRBV9 with TRBJ2-7, with 7 bases fitting TRBD2. V dropped 3 bases and J dropped 3; count of bases not matched to a gene: 6. Germline-derived CDR1 and CDR2 are SGDLS and YYNGEE. The CDR3 is 14 amino acids. CDR3 in DNA: TGTGCCAGCAGCGAGAACAGCGGGGTCTACGAGCAGTACTTC. Translated, it gives CASSENSGVYEQYF. The complete variable domain, with remaining parts taken from reference TRBV9 and TRBJ2-7, reads DSGVTQTPKHLITATGQRVTLRCSPRSGDLSVYWYQQSLDQGLQFLIQYYNGEERAKGNILERFSAQQFPDLHSELNLSSLELGDSALYFCASSENSGVYEQYFGPGTRLTVT.

The chain uses TRBV5-1 and TRBJ2-2, with 11 bases identical to TRBD2. The CDR3 contains 16 residues. In germline, CDR1 is SGHRS, CDR2 YFSETQ. V shed 4 bases and J 5 bases; nucleotides not matched to a gene: 7. For the CDR3, the DNA is TGCGCCAGCAGCGATCTGACTAGCGGGGTTACCGGGGAGCTGTTTTTT. It specifies CASSDLTSGVTGELFF.

This chain links TRBV29-1 with TRBJ1-2; D not resolved. V lost 0 bases and J 4 bases, leaving 9 bases between the germline ends. Germline CDR1 is SQVTM and CDR2 is ANQGSEA. The CDR3 totals 13 residues. The CDR3 reads CSVEDSGFYGYTF. As DNA, the CDR3 is TGCAGCGTTGAAGATTCGGGGTTCTATGGCTACACCTTC.

In regard to this clone: In the same sample, other DNA sequences code for this CDR3. This rearrangement joins TRBV13 to TRBJ2-7; D is perhaps TRBD2 (6 bases). V was pared by 3 bases and J by 0 bases, with 6 bases between. This CDR3 contains 13 residues. The germline V gene has CDR1 PRHDT and CDR2 FYEKMQ (reference sequence). In DNA form, the CDR3 reads TGTGCCAGCAGCTTGGGGGGCTCCTACGAGCAGTACTTC. Its protein product is CASSLGGSYEQYF. The whole variable domain, remainder taken from reference TRBV13 and TRBJ2-7, is AAGVIQSPRHLIKEKRETATLKCYPIPRHDTVYWYQQGPGQDPQFLISFYEKMQSDKGSIPDRFSAQQFSDYHSELNMSSLELGDSALYFCASSLGGSYEQYFGPGTRLTVT.

The genes are TRBV7-3 and TRBJ2-1; 13 nucleotides align to TRBD2. CDR1 is SGHTA, CDR2 FQGTGA, per germline. The length of the CDR3 is 15 residues. Trimming took 5 bases from V and 7 from J; bases not matched to a gene: 5. The CDR3 protein is CASSPSGLAGNEQFF. The CDR3 DNA reads as TGTGCCAGCAGCCCTTCGGGACTAGCGGGGAATGAGCAGTTCTTC.

The sample holds one count of this clone. The chain is built from TRBV5-1 and TRBJ1-1; 8 bases fit TRBD1. Germline assignment: CDR1 SGHRS and CDR2 YFSETQ. Losses at the gene ends were 3 bases for V and 1 base for J; bases not matched to a gene: 8. The length of the CDR3 is 16 residues. The chain's CDR3 is CASSSPHGQGNTEAFF. For the CDR3, the DNA is TGCGCCAGCAGCTCTCCACATGGACAGGGGAACACTGAAGCTTTCTTT.

A word on this clone: Other DNA sequences of this sample code for an identical CDR3. The rearrangement joins TRBV11-2 to TRBJ2-5; tentative D call: TRBD1 (7 bases). The CDR3 is made up of 12 amino acids. V was pared by 4 bases and J by 5 bases, with 8 bases between. CDR1 SGHAT and CDR2 FQNNGV come from the germline V gene. Here the CDR3 reads CASSSGGETQYF. In DNA form, the CDR3 reads TGTGCCAGCAGCTCAGGGGGGGAGACCCAGTACTTC.

V usage is TRBV7-2 and J usage is TRBJ1-4, with a weak D call TRBD1 (5 bases). Germline CDR1 and CDR2: SGHTA and FQGNSA. This CDR3 comprises 16 residues. Trimming took 1 base from V and 5 from J, leaving 14 bases between them. In DNA, the CDR3 is TGTGCCAGCAGCTTAGGTGCCGGGACGTACAATGAAAAACTGTTTTTT. It yields the protein CASSLGAGTYNEKLFF.

The chain couples TRBV25-1 to TRBJ1-1; D call uncertain. Trimming pared 3 bases from V and 4 bases from J, leaving 15 bases between. From germline, CDR1 is MGHDK and CDR2 SYGVNS. This CDR3 has 15 residues. CDR3 sequence reads: CASSEDSEGSTEAFF. The CDR3 region has the DNA TGTGCCAGCAGTGAGGACTCCGAGGGTAGCACTGAAGCTTTCTTT.

Points on this clone: This specimen includes other DNA sequences encoding the same CDR3. V is TRBV5-1 and J is TRBJ1-1; possible D gene TRBD1, 5 bases. V was trimmed by 4 bases and J by 1 base, leaving 11 bases between them. This CDR3 comprises 14 residues. CDR1 is SGHRS and CDR2 is YFSETQ in the germline V gene. CDR3 sequence reads: CASSPAGTNTEAFF. Written as DNA, the CDR3 is TGCGCCAGCAGCCCGGCGGGGACGAACACTGAAGCTTTCTTT.

As concerns this clone: Additional DNA sequences in this sample encode the identical CDR3. This chain uses TRBV5-1 with TRBJ1-1; D unresolved. The CDR3 is made up of 13 amino acids. V dropped 4 bases and J dropped 2 bases, with 9 bases sitting between them. CDR1 is SGHRS and CDR2 is YFSETQ in the germline V gene. The CDR3 coding sequence is TGCGCCAGCAGCCGGACGGTAAACACTGAAGCTTTCTTT. It translates to CASSRTVNTEAFF.

A note on this clone: Other DNA sequences in the same sample also yield this CDR3. This rearrangement joins TRBV29-1 to TRBJ2-7; D possibly corresponds to TRBD1 (5 bases). V lost 1 base to trimming and J lost 3 bases, with 7 bases between them. The CDR3 has 12 residues. Germline V gives CDR1 SQVTM, CDR2 ANQGSEA. CDR3 region: CSVEGQGYEQYF. The CDR3, as DNA: TGCAGCGTTGAAGGCCAGGGCTACGAGCAGTACTTC.

The chain carries TRBV7-9 and TRBJ1-4; 7 nucleotides align to TRBD1. The CDR3 contains 13 residues. Trimming cost V 4 bases and J 8 bases; bases outside gene matches: 4. The germline V gene has CDR1 SEHNR and CDR2 FQNEAQ (reference sequence). Here the CDR3 DNA reads TGTGCCAGCAGCTCCGGGACAGAGGAAAAACTGTTTTTT. Its protein is CASSSGTEEKLFF.

The chain is built from TRBV6-1 and TRBJ1-2; D is unresolved. Germline-derived CDR1 and CDR2 are MNHNS and SASEGT. This CDR3 region has 18 residues. V gave up 1 base and J gave up 2 bases, with 20 bases separating them. CDR3 in DNA: TGTGCCAGCAGTGAAGAATGGCAGCTAACGCTACTAAACTATGGCTACACCTTC. Its translation: CASSEEWQLTLLNYGYTF.

The table lists this clone with a count of one. This chain connects TRBV5-8 to TRBJ2-1; 8 nucleotides agree with TRBD2. Per the germline V gene, CDR1 is SGHTS and CDR2 is YDEGEE. This CDR3 comprises 15 residues. The V gene end was trimmed by 1 base and the J gene end by 9 bases; junction bases not matched to a gene: 9. CDR3 residues: CASSLYEREPSEQFF. In nucleotides, the CDR3 is TGTGCCAGCAGCTTGTACGAGCGGGAGCCCAGTGAGCAGTTCTTC.

The chain links TRBV19 to TRBJ2-7; 7 bases are shared with TRBD2. The length of the CDR3 is 13 residues. Germline V gene data show CDR1 as LNHDA and CDR2 as SQIVND (reference sequence). The J segment lost 0 bases and the V segment lost 11 bases, leaving 7 bases of the junction unmatched. This CDR3 is CASGGRGSYEQYF. Here the CDR3 DNA reads TGTGCCTCCGGAGGGAGGGGCTCCTACGAGCAGTACTTC.

V gene TRBV2 combines with J gene TRBJ2-3; 9 bases align to TRBD2. The germline CDR1 and CDR2 sequences are SNHLY and FYNNEI. With V trimmed by 3 bases and J by 2 bases, 6 bases remained unmatched. The CDR3 contains 16 residues. The CDR3 nucleotides read TGTGCCAGCAGTGAGGTAGCGGGGGCCACCACAGATACGCAGTATTTT. Its protein is CASSEVAGATTDTQYF.

A word on this clone: This same CDR3 is encoded by further DNA sequences in the sample. The chain joins TRBV9 to TRBJ2-7, with D possibly matching TRBD1 (6 bases). This CDR3 region has 14 residues. Germline V gene sequence: CDR1 SGDLS, CDR2 YYNGEE. V lost 3 bases and J 4 bases, leaving 14 bases between the germline ends. The CDR3 DNA reads as TGTGCCAGCAGCGCCGGCGGGCAGGGGTACGAGCAGTACTTC. Protein sequence: CASSAGGQGYEQYF.

The chain recombines TRBV2 with TRBJ2-1; D gene unclear. V was clipped by 5 bases and J by 1 base, with 6 bases between them. The CDR3 is 13 residues long. Germline CDR1 and CDR2: SNHLY and FYNNEI. The CDR3 nucleotides read TGTGCCAGCAGTTCCCAATCCTACAATGAGCAGTTCTTC. Encoded protein: CASSSQSYNEQFF.

The chain has TRBV28 and TRBJ2-7, with 14 bases that match TRBD2. The CDR3 has 17 amino acids. The germline V gene encodes CDR1 MDHEN and CDR2 SYDVKM. With V trimmed by 4 bases and J by 4 bases, 9 bases remained unmatched. In DNA form, the CDR3 reads TGTGCCAGCAGTTCCCCGAGACTAGCGGGGGGGGAATACGAGCAGTACTTC. Protein: CASSSPRLAGGEYEQYF.

The V and J genes are TRBV5-1 and TRBJ1-2; D is undetermined. CDR3 length: 12 amino acids. The ends were cut back, 2 bases at V and 4 bases at J, with 6 bases in the middle. Germline loops: CDR1 SGHRS, CDR2 YFSETQ. Written as DNA, the CDR3 is TGCGCCAGCAGCTTCGGGTCCTATGGCTACACCTTC. It is translated as CASSFGSYGYTF.

CDR3 in amino acids: CASSPTPGPLGETQYF. CDR3 coding DNA: TGTGCCAGCAGCCCTACTCCGGGACCCCTTGGAGAGACCCAGTACTTC. This chain connects TRBV4-2 to TRBJ2-5; D possibly matches TRBD1 or TRBD2 (5 bases each). The CDR3 is 16 amino acids. Per germline, CDR1 LGHNA and CDR2 YNFKEQ. Trimming removed 4 bases from V and 4 bases from J, with 19 bases in between.

This clone was found once. Other DNA sequences in the sample encode the same CDR3. The chain is built from TRBV29-1 and TRBJ1-1, with TRBD1 identical over 7 bases. The trim removed 6 bases at V and 4 bases at J, leaving 2 bases unmatched. This CDR3 is built from 11 residues. Germline-derived CDR1 and CDR2 are SQVTM and ANQGSEA. The CDR3 DNA is TGCAGCGTCCAGGGGGGCACTGAAGCTTTCTTT. It encodes CSVQGGTEAFF.

The table lists this clone with a count of one. The V call is TRBV6-5, the J call TRBJ1-6; D is unresolved. Between the trimmed V and J ends, which lost 5 bases and 4 bases, there was a span of 9 bases. Germline CDR1 MNHEY, CDR2 SVGAGI. CDR3 length: 14 amino acids. The CDR3, as DNA: TGTGCCAGCAGTCGACTGCTATATAATTCACCCCTCCACTTT. Amino acids: CASSRLLYNSPLHF.